This T cell receptor beta chain was retrieved from a study of cytomegalovirus exposure and HLA in healthy donors. Notes on the study in general: Later findings reportedly placed an Asian-associated ancestry cluster below the approximately 670-donor mean for N-insertions. CMV serostatus was the only immune exposure information that was available.

It was healthy bone marrow donors who served as donors. Each donor was nominally healthy when sampled (though unrecorded immune exposures were likely). Per the germline V gene, CDR1 is SEHNR and CDR2 is FQNEAQ (reference sequence). With V trimmed by 8 bases and J by 5 bases, 6 bases remained unmatched. This CDR3 is built from 13 residues. Amplification used 60 Vbeta primers and 13 Jbeta primers. The table came from immunoSEQ multiplex PCR; TCRdb's copy has only in-frame clones and leaves some out. The sample records approximately 190,000 clones, approximately 84% being singletons. Comment on this clone: Its antigen is still unknown.

Sequencing used PBMCs. This chain joins TRBV7-9 and TRBJ2-7, with 10 positions matching TRBD1. This sequence originates from a woman aged 45-65 years in good health and CMV-seropositive. CDR3 region: CASRGTGVHEQYF. DNA for the CDR3: TGTGCCAGCCGCGGGACAGGGGTCCACGAGCAGTACTTC.